These 32 T cell receptor beta chains were all obtained from the same sample, sequenced in a study of blood T cell repertoires in COVID-19. TCRdb's table, derived via immunoSEQ multiplex PCR, lists solely in-frame clones and lacks some. The sample gives 350,000 to 450,000 clones, 88% of which show up once; roughly 1.4% is in the top ten. The material sequenced was PBMCs or T cells enriched from blood (not recorded which). All receptors derive from a young woman who had been exposed to COVID-19.

V gene TRBV19 combines with J gene TRBJ1-1, with D unclear. Trimming removed 5 bases at V and 2 bases at J, with 15 bases between. CDR3 length: 15 amino acids. Germline CDR1 and CDR2: LNHDA and SQIVND (reference sequence). In DNA, the CDR3 is TGTGCCAGTAGTCCAAACGATCGGAGAAACACTGAAGCTTTCTTT. As protein: CASSPNDRRNTEAFF. The entire variable domain, with the rest obtained from reference TRBV19 and TRBJ1-1, is as follows: DGGITQSPKYLFRKEGQNVTLSCEQNLNHDAMYWYRQDPGQGLRLIYYSQIVNDFQKGDIAEGYSVSREKKESFPLTVTSAQKNPTAFYLCASSPNDRRNTEAFFGQGTRLTVV.

The V gene is TRBV28, the J gene TRBJ1-1; 7 nucleotides line up with TRBD1. Germline V gives CDR1 MDHEN, CDR2 SYDVKM. CDR3 size: 16 residues. Unmatched junction bases numbered 10, after V lost 6 bases and J lost 0 bases. CDR3 region: CASSLGGAGMNTEAFF. As DNA, the CDR3 is TGTGCCAGCAGCCTAGGGGGCGCCGGCATGAACACTGAAGCTTTCTTT.

DNA of the CDR3: TGTGCCAGCAGCCCCGCCCCGACTAGCACAGATACGCAGTATTTT. It specifies CASSPAPTSTDTQYF. The chain carries TRBV6-5 and TRBJ2-3; D ambiguous. Per the germline V gene, CDR1 is MNHEY and CDR2 is SVGAGI. CDR3 length equals 15 residues. V was pared by 6 bases and J by 0 bases, with 13 bases between.

The chain links TRBV3-1 (or the pseudogene TRBV3-2) to TRBJ1-1; D remains unclear. The length of the CDR3 is 14 residues. Trimming pared 1 base from V and 5 bases from J, leaving 11 bases between. The germline CDR1 and CDR2 sequences are LGHDT and YNNKEL (reference sequence). The CDR3 region is CASSQAGGSTEAFF. CDR3 bases: TGTGCCAGCAGCCAAGCTGGAGGGAGTACTGAAGCTTTCTTT.

The V call is TRBV7-3, the J call TRBJ2-7; TRBD1 matches 9 bases. Germline-derived CDR1 and CDR2 are SGHTA and FQGTGA. This CDR3 contains 16 residues. V trimming: 6 bases; J trimming: 3 bases; junction bases outside the gene matches: 12. CDR3: CASSPGPGQGNYEQYF. CDR3 DNA: TGTGCCAGCAGTCCCGGTCCGGGACAGGGTAACTACGAGCAGTACTTC. The whole variable domain, filled in from reference TRBV7-3 and TRBJ2-7, reads GAGVSQTPSNKVTEKGKYVELRCDPISGHTALYWYRQSLGQGPEFLIYFQGTGAADDSGLPNDRFFAVRPEGSVSTLKIQRTERGDSAVYLCASSPGPGQGNYEQYFGPGTRLTVT.

The chain employs TRBV6-4 and TRBJ1-2; 7 bases agree with TRBD1. V was pared by 4 bases and J by 6 bases, with 8 bases of the junction left unmatched. The CDR3 is 14 residues long. CDR1 and CDR2 from the germline V gene are MRHNA and SNTAGT. CDR3: CASSADRESDGYTF. The CDR3, as DNA: TGTGCCAGCAGTGCCGACAGGGAATCGGATGGCTACACCTTC.

The genes are TRBV29-1 and TRBJ1-1; unclear D gene. The germline V gene encodes CDR1 SQVTM and CDR2 ANQGSEA. This CDR3 has 11 residues. The V gene lost 0 bases and the J gene lost 10 bases, with 9 bases spanning the gap. The CDR3: CSVEDPGIAFF. The CDR3 coding sequence is TGCAGCGTTGAAGATCCAGGAATAGCTTTCTTT.

The chain is built from TRBV6-1 and TRBJ2-3, with 8 bases lining up with TRBD1. Trimming took 1 base from V and 3 from J; bases not matched to a gene: 6. Germline CDR1 is MNHNS and CDR2 is SASEGT. The CDR3 is 16 amino acids. The CDR3 nucleotides read TGTGCCAGCAGTGAAGTGGCAGGGGGCGCGACAGATACGCAGTATTTT. Translated: CASSEVAGGATDTQYF.

This chain connects TRBV7-6 to TRBJ1-5; D might be TRBD1 (5 bases). Germline V gives CDR1 SGHVS, CDR2 FNYEAQ. The CDR3 loop spans 14 amino acids. With 5 bases removed from V and 5 bases from J, the gap between germline ends came to 13 bases. For the CDR3, the DNA is TGTGCCAGCAGCCCCGAGGCGGGGGATCAGCCCCAGCATTTT. Translating gives CASSPEAGDQPQHF.

This chain links TRBV9 with TRBJ1-1, with D possibly being TRBD1 (6 bases). The V end lost 3 bases, the J end lost 11 bases, and 23 bases lay between the germline ends. CDR1 and CDR2 from the germline V gene are SGDLS and YYNGEE. There are 15 residues in the CDR3. The CDR3 coding sequence is TGTGCCAGCAGCGACGTCAGGGAGGGGGACCCTTTCGCTTTCTTT. This translates into CASSDVREGDPFAFF.

The table lists this clone with a few counts. The CDR3 spells CASSSVVEQFF. Here the CDR3 DNA reads TGTGCCAGTTCCAGCGTTGTTGAGCAGTTCTTC. The genes are TRBV19 and TRBJ2-1, with D unresolved. Germline V gene sequence: CDR1 LNHDA, CDR2 SQIVND (reference sequence). The CDR3 consists of 11 residues. V shed 8 bases and J shed 9 bases, with 11 bases lying between them.

The chain is built from TRBV18 and TRBJ2-7; possibly TRBD2 for D (7 bases). The germline CDR1 and CDR2 sequences are KGHSH and LQKENI. The CDR3 spans 17 residues. V was cut by 0 bases and J by 3 bases, with 18 bases left in between. The CDR3 loop is CASSPPGAGEKSYEQYF. CDR3 in DNA: TGTGCCAGCTCACCACCGGGGGCGGGGGAAAAAAGCTACGAGCAGTACTTC.

V usage is TRBV7-3 and J usage is TRBJ1-3, with a possible D match to TRBD1 (6 bases). Germline V gene data show CDR1 as SGHTA and CDR2 as FQGTGA. This CDR3 is built from 16 residues. The V end was cut by 2 bases, the J end by 1 base, with 12 bases between. The CDR3, as DNA: TGTGCCAGCAGCTTAGCGCCGACAGGTTCTGGAAACACCATATATTTT. This encodes CASSLAPTGSGNTIYF.

The chain recombines TRBV5-8 with TRBJ2-1; 14 nucleotides align to TRBD2. Germline V gives CDR1 SGHTS, CDR2 YDEGEE. The CDR3 consists of 17 residues. J gave up 4 bases and V 4 bases, and 7 bases lay outside the gene matches. For the CDR3, the DNA is TGTGCCAGCAGCCTGGGACTAGCGGGGGCGACATACAATGAGCAGTTCTTC. As protein: CASSLGLAGATYNEQFF.

Turning to this clone: This sample also contains other DNA sequences that code for the same CDR3. The V and J genes are TRBV6-5 and TRBJ2-7, with TRBD1 identical over 9 bases. This CDR3 region has 15 residues. The V gene end was trimmed by 5 bases and the J gene end by 1 base; junction bases not matched to a gene: 6. Germline values: CDR1 MNHEY, CDR2 SVGAGI. CDR3 nucleotide sequence: TGTGCCAGCAGTCCCTCCGGGACAGGGTCCTACGAGCAGTACTTC. Its translation is CASSPSGTGSYEQYF.

The chain has TRBV5-1 and TRBJ1-2; TRBD1 is a possible D gene (5 bases). Looked up from germline, CDR1 is SGHRS and CDR2 is YFSETQ. The CDR3 runs to 13 residues. V lost 4 bases and J 5 bases, leaving 12 bases between the germline ends. CDR3 residues: CASSPGTSYGYTF. Here the CDR3 DNA reads TGCGCCAGCAGCCCGGGGACTAGTTATGGCTACACCTTC.

The chain recombines TRBV28 with TRBJ2-7; 12 nucleotides match TRBD1. The J segment lost 6 bases and the V segment lost 6 bases, leaving 9 bases of the junction unmatched. Germline V gene data show CDR1 as MDHEN and CDR2 as SYDVKM. The CDR3 totals 15 residues. As DNA, the CDR3 is TGTGCCAGCAGCCGCGGCGGGACAGGGGGCATCGAGCAGTACTTC. This sequence encodes CASSRGGTGGIEQYF.

The rearrangement links TRBV4-2 to TRBJ2-7; 9 bases map to TRBD2. With V trimmed by 0 bases and J by 4 bases, 4 bases remained unmatched. The CDR3 sequence is 15 residues long. Germline-derived CDR1 and CDR2 are LGHNA and YNFKEQ. In nucleotides, the CDR3 is TGTGCCAGCAGCCAAGAATCGGCGGGGGGGTACGAGCAGTACTTC. Translated, it gives CASSQESAGGYEQYF.

The V gene is TRBV5-1, the J gene TRBJ2-7; D may be TRBD1 (6 bases). V was trimmed by 4 bases and J by 3 bases, leaving 8 bases between them. The CDR3 runs to 12 residues. The germline CDR1 and CDR2 sequences are SGHRS and YFSETQ. CDR3 nucleotide sequence: TGCGCCAGCAGCCAGGACAGCTACGAGCAGTACTTC. Translated, it gives CASSQDSYEQYF.

The chain is built from TRBV6-5 and TRBJ2-3; D not resolved. From germline, CDR1 is MNHEY and CDR2 SVGAGI. The CDR3 sequence is 14 residues long. Between the trimmed V and J ends, which lost 2 bases and 0 bases, there was a span of 6 bases. The CDR3 DNA sequence: TGTGCCAGCAGTTACGGTCTAAGCACAGATACGCAGTATTTT. Amino acids: CASSYGLSTDTQYF.

The gene calls are TRBV29-1 and TRBJ2-4; tentatively, D is TRBD2 (6 bases). Germline V lookup: CDR1 SQVTM, CDR2 ANQGSEA. V lost 7 bases, J lost 9 bases, and 19 bases lay in between. This CDR3 has 13 amino acids. The CDR3 here is CSGSAAGTGIQYF. The DNA for the CDR3 is TGCAGCGGGAGTGCAGCGGGTACCGGCATTCAGTACTTC.

The chain uses TRBV24-1 and TRBJ2-3; a weak D match, TRBD1 (6 bases). The CDR3 extends over 15 amino acids. Germline loops: CDR1 KGHDR, CDR2 SFDVKD. Trimming stripped 8 bases from V and 0 bases from J, with 14 bases between. The DNA for the CDR3 is TGTGCCACCAACACGGGACACCTTAGCACAGATACGCAGTATTTT. Translated, it gives CATNTGHLSTDTQYF.

The V call is TRBV6-5, the J call TRBJ1-1, with 8 bases fitting TRBD1. Per germline, CDR1 MNHEY and CDR2 SVGAGI. The CDR3 runs 12 residues. J was trimmed by 11 bases and V by 6 bases; bases with no gene match: 8. In DNA, the CDR3 is TGTGCCAGCAGCCAAGACAGGGGTAAGGCTTTCTTT. Protein product: CASSQDRGKAFF.

This chain links TRBV2 with TRBJ2-1; D not certain. The CDR3 runs 14 residues. The germline gives CDR1 SNHLY, CDR2 FYNNEI. Trimming took off 8 bases at V and 1 base at J, with 12 bases between the two ends. The CDR3 nucleotides are TGTGCCAGCCTTAAATCCTTATCCTACAATGAGCAGTTCTTC. It specifies CASLKSLSYNEQFF.

V is TRBV25-1 and J is TRBJ1-6; 8 bases fit TRBD1. This CDR3 is built from 14 residues. J lost 6 bases, V lost 3 bases, and 1 base had no gene match. Germline CDR1 MGHDK, CDR2 SYGVNS. This CDR3 reads CASSEGQANSPLHF. The CDR3 DNA reads TGTGCCAGCAGTGAGGGACAGGCTAATTCACCCCTCCACTTT.

This clone was detected once. The V call is TRBV28, the J call TRBJ1-6; 7 nucleotides agree with TRBD1. The J segment lost 7 bases and the V segment lost 8 bases, leaving 11 bases of the junction unmatched. The CDR3 length is 15 residues. Germline assignment: CDR1 MDHEN and CDR2 SYDVKM. In DNA form, the CDR3 reads TGTGCCAGCCCCGGGGATGAGGGGGCCAATTCACCCCTCCACTTT. This encodes CASPGDEGANSPLHF. The whole variable domain, remainder taken from reference TRBV28 and TRBJ1-6, is DVKVTQSSRYLVKRTGEKVFLECVQDMDHENMFWYRQDPGLGLRLIYFSYDVKMKEKGDIPEGYSVSREKKERFSLILESASTNQTSMYLCASPGDEGANSPLHFGNGTRLTVT.

The V gene is TRBV7-9, the J gene TRBJ2-5, with 9 bases fitting TRBD2. V gave up 4 bases and J gave up 5 bases; unmatched junction bases: 5. The CDR3 sequence is 14 residues long. CDR1 is SEHNR and CDR2 is FQNEAQ in the germline V gene (reference sequence). In DNA form, the CDR3 reads TGTGCCAGCAGCTCTCGACTAGCGGTCGAGACCCAGTACTTC. Its translation: CASSSRLAVETQYF.

The rearrangement links TRBV7-3 to TRBJ1-1; possible D gene TRBD1, 6 bases. CDR1 is SGHTA, CDR2 FQGTGA, per germline. Trimming left V 5 bases short and J 5 bases short, with 15 bases between. CDR3 length: 14 residues. Here the CDR3 DNA reads TGTGCCAGCAGCGGCACAGGGCTTCTAACTGAAGCTTTCTTT. Amino acids: CASSGTGLLTEAFF.

The chain has TRBV2 and TRBJ1-6, with D possibly matching TRBD1 (5 bases). Trimming pared 3 bases from V and 7 bases from J, leaving 13 bases between. Germline-derived CDR1 and CDR2 are SNHLY and FYNNEI. The CDR3 totals 15 residues. CDR3 sequence reads: CASSDQGGWNSPLHF. Here the CDR3 DNA reads TGTGCCAGCAGTGATCAGGGTGGGTGGAATTCACCCCTCCACTTT.

This chain connects TRBV27 to TRBJ1-3; D ambiguous. Trimming took off 4 bases at V and 3 bases at J, with 16 bases between the two ends. The germline gives CDR1 MNHEY, CDR2 SMNVEV (reference sequence). The CDR3 covers 16 residues. CDR3: CASSSALEGSGNTIYF. The DNA for the CDR3 is TGTGCCAGCAGTTCGGCTTTGGAGGGTAGTGGAAACACCATATATTTT.

The rearrangement links TRBV7-2 to TRBJ2-2, with D possibly TRBD2 on 5 matching bases. The CDR3 has 16 amino acids. V was shortened by 0 bases and J by 6 bases, with 14 bases between the two germline ends. Germline-derived CDR1 and CDR2 are SGHTA and FQGNSA. CDR3 bases: TGTGCCAGCAGCTTAGCGATCGGGGTTGGAGCCGGGGAGCTGTTTTTT. It translates to CASSLAIGVGAGELFF.

The rearrangement joins TRBV28 to TRBJ2-1; TRBD2 aligns across 13 bases. V trimming: 6 bases; J trimming: 8 bases; junction bases outside the gene matches: 10. Germline-derived CDR1 and CDR2 are MDHEN and SYDVKM. The length of the CDR3 is 16 residues. CDR3 residues: CASSRSRLAGGYEQFF. In nucleotides, the CDR3 is TGTGCCAGCAGCCGTTCCAGACTAGCGGGAGGTTATGAGCAGTTCTTC.